The text below deals with one T cell receptor (beta chain). Antigen unknown. This entry comes from a study of shared clonotypes between healthy human individuals. Looked up from germline, CDR1 is MDHEN and CDR2 is SYDVKM. The V and J ends lost 7 bases and 5 bases respectively, with 8 bases between them. CDR3 length: 11 residues. Original processing notes: ImmunoSEQ gave junction-only sequences without quality scores, so filtering differed. The protocol was immunoSEQ multiplex PCR, while the TCRdb copy is restricted to in-frame clones and leaves out a portion. The DNA was the basis for D and trimming; V, J and clone size are from that table. The sample lists millions of clones, roughly 94% occurring once. Study-level points and caveats: Of the naive CD4 clonotypes, around 4.7% were shared across four donors.

The chain recombines TRBV28 with TRBJ1-1; D remains ambiguous. The source material was naive CD4+ T cells sorted from blood. The subset here: CD45RA+ positively selected. The clonotype comes from a young man in good health. In nucleotides, the CDR3 is TGTGCCAGCAAGGTATGGACTGAAGCTTTCTTT. It is translated as CASKVWTEAFF.